This TCR beta chain was found in a study of early stage breast cancer tumors. For the study at large: Most of the 16 invasive tumors were ER+, PR+ and HER2-. Study-level findings and limits: Compared with adjacent normal breast, tumors showed 2 to 2.5-fold denser, more clonal T cells. Enriched TCRB sequences shared across patients were mostly commonly generated sequences.

Concerning this clone itself: What it binds is not known.

Often about 100-340 mg of normal breast tissue was needed for DNA. TCRdb's copy holds only in-frame clones and misses some; the assay was immunoSEQ multiplex PCR. Here the sample spans thousands of clones, 60% to 80% being singletons. Material: normal breast tissue next to the tumor. The receptor comes from a person in their sixties with breast cancer.

The CDR3 region is CASSFLTTSTDTQYF. CDR3 nucleotides: TGCGCCAGCAGCTTTCTGACTACTAGCACAGATACGCAGTATTTT. The V gene is TRBV5-1, the J gene TRBJ2-3; a possible D gene is TRBD2 (5 bases). The CDR3 sequence is 15 residues long. Germline V CDR1 and CDR2: SGHRS, YFSETQ. With 2 bases removed from V and 0 bases from J, the gap between germline ends came to 10 bases.